The next 28 T cell receptor beta chains were all read from a single sample in a study of T cells expressing NK-cell markers. Following a re-call of the 5' RACE reads, TCRdb has one entry per CDR3 protein and lacks DNA. Recorded for this sample: around 550,000 distinct CDR3 sequences. The sequenced sample consisted of blood T cells: a sorted CD56 or NKG2C T cell subset, CD4+ or CD8+ T cells, or bulk PBMC T cells (not recorded which). Source of these receptors: a young man in good health.

The rearrangement joins TRBV12-3 or TRBV12-4 to TRBJ2-1; TCRdb lists TRBD2, though no DNA is available to test this call. This CDR3 comprises 13 residues. The chain's CDR3 is CASSRSGVNEQFF.

This chain connects TRBV6-5 to TRBJ2-1; TCRdb indicates TRBD2, and absent DNA this call remains unverified. Germline CDR1 MNHEY, CDR2 SVGAGI. The CDR3 is made up of 16 amino acids. This chain's CDR3 is CASSLRTSGSYNEQFF.

The genes are TRBV6-5 and TRBJ2-1. This CDR3 is built from 17 residues. Germline V gene sequence: CDR1 MNHEY, CDR2 SVGAGI. CDR3 protein: CASSYSRTKLSANEQFF.

The chain combines TRBV3-1 with TRBJ2-1; with no DNA, the TCRdb D assignment of TRBD2 cannot be verified. CDR1 is LGHDT, CDR2 YNNKEL, per germline (reference sequence). This CDR3 comprises 15 residues. CDR3 residues: CASSHGTSSYNEQFF.

The rearrangement links TRBV12-5 to TRBJ2-3; the D call from TCRdb, TRBD2, cannot be confirmed without DNA. This CDR3 contains 16 residues. Germline assignment: CDR1 LGHNT and CDR2 FRNRAP. The CDR3 sequence: CASGLVTSGITDTQYF.

The rearrangement joins TRBV28 to TRBJ2-7; without DNA, the TCRdb call of TRBD1 cannot be checked. Germline-derived CDR1 and CDR2 are MDHEN and SYDVKM. There are 13 residues in the CDR3. The CDR3 loop is CASSLGAETTKYF.

The rearrangement uses TRBV12-3 or TRBV12-4 and TRBJ2-2; absent DNA, TCRdb's TRBD1 call cannot be checked. The length of the CDR3 is 14 residues. CDR3 in amino acids: CASSLTGSAGELFF.

V and J are TRBV12-3 or TRBV12-4 and TRBJ2-5; the D call of TRBD2 rests on TCRdb alone, since no DNA is present to check it. The CDR3 sequence is 15 residues long. CDR3 residues: CASSRLAAALGTQYF.

The CDR3 loop is CASSWTTDTQYF. V usage is TRBV12-3 or TRBV12-4 and J usage is TRBJ2-3; TCRdb calls TRBD2, which cannot be checked without DNA. This CDR3 has 12 amino acids.

J is TRBJ1-4 and V is TRBV28. The CDR3 extends over 14 amino acids. The germline gives CDR1 MDHEN, CDR2 SYDVKM. The CDR3 is CASSLDPTNEKLFF. Filled out from reference TRBV28 and TRBJ1-4, the complete variable domain reads DVKVTQSSRYLVKRTGEKVFLECVQDMDHENMFWYRQDPGLGLRLIYFSYDVKMKEKGDIPEGYSVSREKKERFSLILESASTNQTSMYLCASSLDPTNEKLFFGSGTQLSVL.

The chain links TRBV29-1 to TRBJ1-1; without DNA, the TCRdb call of TRBD1 cannot be checked. The CDR3 has 13 amino acids. Germline loops: CDR1 SQVTM, CDR2 ANQGSEA. The CDR3 loop is CSSSGRMNTEAFF.

The chain has TRBV4-1 and TRBJ2-1; TCRdb proposes TRBD1, but this gene call is untestable without DNA. Germline V lookup: CDR1 MGHRA, CDR2 YSYEKL. The length of the CDR3 is 17 residues. The CDR3 is CASSQWGLDRGRNEQFF.

The chain joins TRBV12-3 or TRBV12-4 to TRBJ2-1; with no DNA, the TCRdb D assignment of TRBD2 cannot be verified. The CDR3 is 15 residues long. The CDR3 loop is CASRPIGGRLDEQFF.

This rearrangement joins TRBV5-1 to TRBJ1-2; TCRdb picks TRBD1, but there is no DNA to check that call. Germline lookup yields CDR1 SGHRS and CDR2 YFSETQ. The CDR3 has 13 amino acids. The CDR3 is CASSLDRVRGYTF.

This chain uses TRBV25-1 with TRBJ2-3; TCRdb indicates TRBD2, and absent DNA this call remains unverified. The V gene's germline CDR1 is MGHDK and CDR2 SYGVNS. The CDR3 has 15 residues. The CDR3 spells CASSDLGTSEDTQYF.

This chain connects TRBV7-6 to TRBJ2-1; the TCRdb D gene call, TRBD2, has no DNA to confirm it. The CDR3 is made up of 15 amino acids. Germline V gives CDR1 SGHVS, CDR2 FNYEAQ. The CDR3 loop reads CASSLLAGPLNEQFF.

The chain joins TRBV10-3 to TRBJ2-3; lacking DNA, the TRBD2 call made by TCRdb goes unchecked. The CDR3 covers 15 residues. Germline CDR1 is ENHRY and CDR2 is SYGVKD. The CDR3 here is CAIATSGKSTDTQYF.

The chain uses TRBV4-2 and TRBJ1-1; TCRdb returns TRBD1, unconfirmable since there is no DNA. Germline-derived CDR1 and CDR2 are LGHNA and YNFKEQ. The CDR3 extends over 16 amino acids. The CDR3 protein is CASSQEGDRVTTEAFF.

The V and J genes are TRBV10-3 and TRBJ1-5; TCRdb indicates TRBD1, and absent DNA this call remains unverified. Germline loops: CDR1 ENHRY, CDR2 SYGVKD. CDR3 length equals 15 residues. The CDR3 protein is CAITPGTYRNQPQHF.

The rearrangement joins TRBV5-1 to TRBJ2-1; TCRdb's D gene call, TRBD2, goes unchecked for lack of DNA. This CDR3 region has 14 residues. Germline CDR1 and CDR2: SGHRS and YFSETQ. Here the CDR3 reads CASSPGNKGDEQFF.

The chain recombines TRBV12-3 or TRBV12-4 with TRBJ2-7; the D gene TCRdb calls, TRBD2, cannot be checked with no DNA. This CDR3 spans 16 amino acids. CDR3 protein: CASSSRLAGGPFEQYF.

The gene calls are TRBV10-3 and TRBJ1-1. The CDR3 is 12 amino acids. CDR1 and CDR2 from the germline V gene are ENHRY and SYGVKD. The CDR3 sequence is CAIGREPTEAFF.

The chain combines TRBV12-3 or TRBV12-4 with TRBJ1-5. The length of the CDR3 is 15 residues. The CDR3 here is CASSLRGGDDQPQHF.

The rearrangement joins TRBV3-1 to TRBJ2-3; TCRdb reports TRBD2, a call that lacks DNA to check it against. CDR1 and CDR2 from the germline V gene are LGHDT and YNNKEL (reference sequence). The length of the CDR3 is 17 residues. The CDR3 loop is CASSQDGAALGTDTQYF.

The chain is built from TRBV7-9 and TRBJ2-3. Looked up from germline, CDR1 is SEHNR and CDR2 is FQNEAQ (reference sequence). The CDR3 is made up of 16 amino acids. The CDR3 sequence: CASSLSRAHSTDTQYF.

V gene TRBV12-3 or TRBV12-4 combines with J gene TRBJ2-1; TCRdb outputs TRBD1, but without DNA this stays unchecked. This CDR3 has 16 residues. The CDR3 protein is CASSTTGGAGWNEQFF.

The chain is built from TRBV7-6 and TRBJ2-3; TCRdb's assignment of TRBD2 cannot be checked, as there is no DNA. This CDR3 comprises 16 residues. Germline CDR1 is SGHVS and CDR2 is FNYEAQ. CDR3 sequence: CASSLESGRAGDTQYF.

V and J are TRBV12-3 or TRBV12-4 and TRBJ2-1; TCRdb names TRBD1, which stays unverified in the absence of DNA. The CDR3 contains 16 residues. The CDR3 is CASSFVAGPPYNEQFF.